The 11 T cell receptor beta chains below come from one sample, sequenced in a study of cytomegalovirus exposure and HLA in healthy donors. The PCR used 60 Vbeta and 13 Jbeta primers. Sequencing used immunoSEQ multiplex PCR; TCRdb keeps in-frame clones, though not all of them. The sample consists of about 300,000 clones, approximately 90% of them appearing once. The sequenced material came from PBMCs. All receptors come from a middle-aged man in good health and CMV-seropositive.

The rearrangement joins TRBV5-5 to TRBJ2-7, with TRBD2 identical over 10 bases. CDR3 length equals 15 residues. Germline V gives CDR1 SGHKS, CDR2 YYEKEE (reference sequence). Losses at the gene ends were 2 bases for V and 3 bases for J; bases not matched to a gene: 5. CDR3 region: CASSLSASGSYEQYF. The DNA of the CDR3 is TGTGCCAGCAGCTTATCGGCTAGCGGGAGCTACGAGCAGTACTTC.

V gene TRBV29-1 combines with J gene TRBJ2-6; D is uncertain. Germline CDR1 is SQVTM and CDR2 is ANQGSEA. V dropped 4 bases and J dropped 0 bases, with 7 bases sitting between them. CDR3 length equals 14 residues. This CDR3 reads CSVGQDSGANVLTF. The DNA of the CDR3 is TGCAGCGTTGGCCAGGACTCTGGGGCCAACGTCCTGACTTTC. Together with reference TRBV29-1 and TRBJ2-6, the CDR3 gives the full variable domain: SAVISQKPSRDICQRGTSLTIQCQVDSQVTMMFWYRQQPGQSLTLIATANQGSEATYESGFVIDKFPISRPNLTFSTLTVSNMSPEDSSIYLCSVGQDSGANVLTFGAGSRLTVL.

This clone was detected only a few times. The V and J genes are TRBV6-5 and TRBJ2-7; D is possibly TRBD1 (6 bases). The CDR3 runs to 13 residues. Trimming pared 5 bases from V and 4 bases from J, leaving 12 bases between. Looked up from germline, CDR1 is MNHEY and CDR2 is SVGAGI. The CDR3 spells CASSRQTGYEQYF. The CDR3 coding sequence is TGTGCCAGCAGTCGCCAAACAGGGTACGAGCAGTACTTC.

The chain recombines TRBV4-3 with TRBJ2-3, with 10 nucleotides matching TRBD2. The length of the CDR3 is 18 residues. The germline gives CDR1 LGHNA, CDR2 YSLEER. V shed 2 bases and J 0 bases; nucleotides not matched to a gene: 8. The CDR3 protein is CASSQNARTSGSTDTQYF. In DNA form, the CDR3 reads TGCGCCAGCAGCCAAAATGCCCGGACTAGCGGAAGCACAGATACGCAGTATTTT.

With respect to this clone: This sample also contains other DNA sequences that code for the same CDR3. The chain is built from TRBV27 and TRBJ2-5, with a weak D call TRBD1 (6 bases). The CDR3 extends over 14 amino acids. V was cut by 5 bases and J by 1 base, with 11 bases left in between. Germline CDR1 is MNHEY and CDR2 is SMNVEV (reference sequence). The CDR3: CASSPPDSQETQYF. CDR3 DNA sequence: TGTGCCAGCAGTCCGCCGGACAGCCAAGAGACCCAGTACTTC.

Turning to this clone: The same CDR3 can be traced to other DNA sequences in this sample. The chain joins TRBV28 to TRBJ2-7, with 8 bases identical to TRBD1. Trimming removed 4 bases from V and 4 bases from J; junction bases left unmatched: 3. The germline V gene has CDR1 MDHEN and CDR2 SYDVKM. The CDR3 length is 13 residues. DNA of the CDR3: TGTGCCAGCAGTTCAGGGGGCGGGTACGAGCAGTACTTC. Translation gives CASSSGGGYEQYF.

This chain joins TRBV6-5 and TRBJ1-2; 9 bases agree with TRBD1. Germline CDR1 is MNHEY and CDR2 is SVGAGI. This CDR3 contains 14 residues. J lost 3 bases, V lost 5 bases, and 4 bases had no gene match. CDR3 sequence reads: CASSRTGADYGYTF. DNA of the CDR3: TGTGCCAGCAGTCGGACAGGGGCTGACTATGGCTACACCTTC.

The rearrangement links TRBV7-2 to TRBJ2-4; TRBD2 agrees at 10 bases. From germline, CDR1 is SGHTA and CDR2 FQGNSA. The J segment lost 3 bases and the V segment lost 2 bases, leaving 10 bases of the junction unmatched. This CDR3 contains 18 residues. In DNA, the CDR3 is TGTGCCAGCAGCTTACAGCCTAGCGGGGGCGTCGGCAAAAACATTCAGTACTTC. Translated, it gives CASSLQPSGGVGKNIQYF.

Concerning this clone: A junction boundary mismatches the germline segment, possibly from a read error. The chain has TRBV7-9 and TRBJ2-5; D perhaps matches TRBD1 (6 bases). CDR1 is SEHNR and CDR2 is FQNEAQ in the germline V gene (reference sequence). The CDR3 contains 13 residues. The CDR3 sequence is CSSSLAGEETQYF. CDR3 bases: TGTTCCAGCAGCTTAGCAGGGGAAGAGACCCAGTACTTC.

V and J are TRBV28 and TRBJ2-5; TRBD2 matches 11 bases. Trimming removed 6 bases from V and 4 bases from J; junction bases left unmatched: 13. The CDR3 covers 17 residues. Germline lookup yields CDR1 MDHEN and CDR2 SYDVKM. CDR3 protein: CASSQGLAGGGTETQYF. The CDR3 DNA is TGTGCCAGCAGCCAAGGACTAGCGGGTGGAGGAACAGAGACCCAGTACTTC.

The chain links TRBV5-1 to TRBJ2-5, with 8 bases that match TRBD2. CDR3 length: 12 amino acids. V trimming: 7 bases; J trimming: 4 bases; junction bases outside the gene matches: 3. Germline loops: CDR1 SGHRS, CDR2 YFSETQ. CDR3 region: CASSGGAETQYF. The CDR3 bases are TGCGCCAGCTCGGGGGGGGCAGAGACCCAGTACTTC.